These 11 T cell receptor beta chains came from one sample sequenced in a study of T cell changes during pregnancy in multiple sclerosis. The assay was immunoSEQ multiplex PCR, and TCRdb's table has in-frame clones only and misses some. The sample has about 36,000 clones, 92% seen once; the top ten hold about 0.42%. The material sequenced was CD4+ T cells from peripheral blood mononuclear cells, taken in the third trimester of pregnancy. The receptors come from a female donor in good health, enrolled as a control in a pregnancy study.

CDR3 sequence: CASSLGTGLADTEAFF. DNA of the CDR3: TGCGCCAGCAGCTTGGGGACAGGGTTGGCGGACACTGAAGCTTTCTTT. The gene calls are TRBV5-1 and TRBJ1-1; 8 bases are a match to TRBD1. There are 16 residues in the CDR3. V lost 0 bases, J lost 3 bases, and 7 bases stayed unmatched. From germline, CDR1 is SGHRS and CDR2 YFSETQ.

The chain is built from TRBV5-6 and TRBJ2-5; TRBD1 matches at 11 bases. Trimming removed 4 bases from V and 5 bases from J; junction bases left unmatched: 7. The germline V gene has CDR1 SGHDT and CDR2 YYEEEE. The CDR3 runs 15 residues. Written as DNA, the CDR3 is TGTGCCAGCAGCCTTAGGACAGGGGGCGCGGAGACCCAGTACTTC. Protein: CASSLRTGGAETQYF. The full variable domain, completed using reference TRBV5-6 and TRBJ2-5, is DAGVTQSPTHLIKTRGQQVTLRCSPKSGHDTVSWYQQALGQGPQFIFQYYEEEERQRGNFPDRFSGHQFPNYSSELNVNALLLGDSALYLCASSLRTGGAETQYFGPGTRLLVL.

The rearrangement uses TRBV2 and TRBJ1-6; tentative D call: TRBD1 (5 bases). Germline V gene sequence: CDR1 SNHLY, CDR2 FYNNEI. The CDR3 loop spans 14 amino acids. V was cut by 4 bases and J by 6 bases, with 10 bases left in between. The CDR3 spells CASSGQWVNSPLHF. The DNA for the CDR3 is TGTGCCAGCAGTGGACAGTGGGTTAATTCACCCCTCCACTTT.

V and J are TRBV10-1 and TRBJ2-5, with no clear D. With 7 bases removed from V and 5 bases from J, the gap between germline ends came to 29 bases. Germline CDR1 is WNHNN and CDR2 is SYGVQD (reference sequence). The CDR3 runs 18 residues. The CDR3 region is CASTLRSLRKPVRETQYF. CDR3 DNA: TGCGCCAGCACCCTCCGATCATTACGAAAACCCGTGAGGGAGACCCAGTACTTC.

The chain is built from TRBV5-1 and TRBJ1-4; 7 nucleotides align to TRBD1. With 4 bases clipped from V and 4 bases from J, the junction kept 4 bases outside the gene matches. This CDR3 region has 14 residues. CDR1 is SGHRS and CDR2 is YFSETQ in the germline V gene. CDR3 amino acids: CASSLGQLNEKLFF. The CDR3 DNA follows: TGCGCCAGCAGCCTGGGACAGCTTAATGAAAAACTGTTTTTT.

The CDR3: CASSQDPGRGLAGGQPQHF. The CDR3, as DNA: TGCGCCAGCAGCCAAGACCCGGGCAGGGGACTCGCGGGGGGCCAGCCCCAGCATTTT. The chain employs TRBV4-3 and TRBJ1-5; maybe TRBD1 (6 bases). CDR3 length: 19 residues. CDR1 and CDR2 (germline): LGHNA, YSLEER. V was trimmed by 0 bases and J by 7 bases, leaving 25 bases between them.

This clone was seen only a few times. The rearrangement joins TRBV6-5 to TRBJ2-7; D uncertain. The V and J ends lost 6 bases and 2 bases respectively, with 17 bases between them. This CDR3 region has 15 residues. The germline V gene encodes CDR1 MNHEY and CDR2 SVGAGI. Here the CDR3 reads CASRGSNVGAYEQYF. The CDR3 DNA sequence: TGTGCCAGCAGAGGATCAAACGTGGGCGCCTACGAGCAGTACTTC.

CDR3 sequence (DNA): TGTGCCAGCTCAACCCTGACAGGCAACCTTAAAGAGACCCAGTACTTC. It yields the protein CASSTLTGNLKETQYF. V is TRBV18 and J is TRBJ2-5, with D possibly matching TRBD1 (6 bases). Germline assignment: CDR1 KGHSH and CDR2 LQKENI. The ends were cut back, 5 bases at V and 3 bases at J, with 19 bases in the middle. This CDR3 contains 16 residues.

This chain connects TRBV4-1 to TRBJ1-2, with D possibly being TRBD1 (5 bases). The CDR3 length is 14 residues. Deletions cut 0 bases from V and 4 bases from J, with 9 bases between. Germline assignment: CDR1 MGHRA and CDR2 YSYEKL. The CDR3, as DNA: TGCGCCAGCAGCCAAGAGGGGCAGGGCTATGGCTACACCTTC. It is translated as CASSQEGQGYGYTF.

The chain has TRBV4-2 and TRBJ2-1; tentatively, D is TRBD2 (7 bases). The V gene's germline CDR1 is LGHNA and CDR2 YNFKEQ. The CDR3 is made up of 15 amino acids. The V and J ends lost 1 base and 4 bases respectively, with 11 bases between them. The CDR3 nucleotides are TGTGCCAGCAGCCAAGCGAGGGGGGGTTACAATGAGCAGTTCTTC. This gives the protein CASSQARGGYNEQFF.

This rearrangement joins TRBV10-2 to TRBJ2-3; 9 positions agree with TRBD2. This CDR3 contains 15 residues. The trim removed 10 bases at V and 6 bases at J, leaving 14 bases unmatched. Germline-derived CDR1 and CDR2 are WSHSY and SAAADI. Written as DNA, the CDR3 is TGCGCCACCAAGGGGAGGGCGGGGGGGCCGGATACGCAGTATTTT. This sequence encodes CATKGRAGGPDTQYF.